This TCR beta chain was recovered during a study of T-cell reconstitution after alpha-beta-depleted transplantation in children. Unique molecular identifiers were incorporated during preparation of the TCRbeta library. MiXCR was run by TCRdb on the PCR reads, yielding one entry per CDR3 protein. The repertoire consists of 200,000 to 250,000 distinct CDR3 sequences, with 12% occurring once and the leading ten covering about 2.4%. Between the trimmed V and J ends, which lost 0 bases and 7 bases, there was a span of 21 bases. Germline V CDR1 and CDR2: MNHEY, SMNVEV (reference sequence). The CDR3 has 17 residues. This clonotype has a count of ten or more.

This receptor was identified in a human donor who donated a stem cell graft to a child with acute lymphoblastic leukemia. The input for sequencing was PBMCs from the stem cell graft donor, taken from the stem cell graft. The genes are TRBV27 and TRBJ1-2; TRBD1 is a possible D gene (6 bases). The CDR3 nucleotides read TGTGCCAGCAGTTTATCGCTGGGGGGCCGCTTTCCACGTGGCTACACCTTC. Translating gives CASSLSLGGRFPRGYTF.